The present entry profiles one TCR beta chain with its context. This specimen comes from a study of blood T cells in healthy people across ages. Germline values: CDR1 KGHDR, CDR2 SFDVKD. After removal of 3 bases from V and 0 bases from J, the junction contained 6 bases not matched to a gene. The CDR3 is 17 amino acids. Combining a sample-barcoded 5' primer with a J-beta primer mix, a second PCR ran for roughly 6 to 12 cycles. TCRdb re-derived calls from the 5' RACE reads in MiXCR, one entry per CDR3 protein. The table includes approximately 880,000 distinct CDR3 sequences, roughly 43% detected once. This TCR was recovered from a man between 25 and 39 years old in good health. This chain joins TRBV24-1 and TRBJ2-3; 9 bases agree with TRBD1. Sequenced input: blood. The CDR3 sequence is CATSDPPGTGSTDTQYF. CDR3 bases: TGTGCCACCAGTGATCCTCCCGGGACAGGGAGCACAGATACGCAGTATTTT.